The 2 T cell receptor beta chains below all came from one sample that was sequenced in a study of T-cell reconstitution after alpha-beta-depleted transplantation in children. It was with unique molecular identifiers that the TCRbeta library was prepared. From the PCR reads, TCRdb called clonotypes with MiXCR, one entry per CDR3 protein. The sample gives approximately 590,000 distinct CDR3 sequences, roughly a tenth of which show up once; less than 5% is in the top ten. Here the sequenced sample was PBMCs from the stem cell graft donor, taken from the stem cell graft. Receptors were obtained from a human donor who donated a stem cell graft to a child with acute myeloid leukemia.

The sample holds a few counts of this clonotype. The gene calls are TRBV7-2 and TRBJ2-3, with 11 positions matching TRBD2. CDR3 size: 16 residues. Germline loops: CDR1 SGHTA, CDR2 FQGNSA. The junction had 11 bases not matched to a gene; V was cut back by 1 base and J by 11 bases. As DNA, the CDR3 is TGTGCCAGCAGCTTAGGGGGACTAGCGGTCGGGGATTGGCAGTATTTT. Translated: CASSLGGLAVGDWQYF. The whole variable domain, remainder taken from reference TRBV7-2 and TRBJ2-3, is GAGVSQSPSNKVTEKGKDVELRCDPISGHTALYWYRQSLGQGLEFLIYFQGNSAPDKSGLPSDRFSAERTGGSVSTLTIQRTQQEDSAVYLCASSLGGLAVGDWQYFGPGTRLTVL.

This clonotype occurred a few times. V gene TRBV5-8 combines with J gene TRBJ2-6, with TRBD1 matching 7 bases. The CDR3 extends over 16 amino acids. Germline V gives CDR1 SGHTS, CDR2 YDEGEE. Trimming removed 0 bases from V and 2 bases from J; junction bases left unmatched: 2. In nucleotides, the CDR3 is TGTGCCAGCAGCTTGGAGACAGGGACTGGGGCCAACGTCCTGACTTTC. Protein sequence: CASSLETGTGANVLTF.